This entry is about one TCR beta chain. Its antigen is not known. V lost 5 bases to trimming and J lost 6 bases; unmatched junction nucleotides: 10. The CDR3 length is 15 residues. CDR1 is SEHNR, CDR2 FQNEAQ, per germline (reference sequence). This sample was taken from a study of cytomegalovirus exposure and HLA in healthy donors. Findings and caveats of the study: Segments of the TCR beta V type were, in most cases, productive about 90% or about 30% of the time in an earlier analysis. The listing of 160 or so TCR beta chains classed them as cytomegalovirus-associated. The authors assumed roughly uniform sequencing depth across donors for presence/absence analyses.

PCR used 60 Vbeta primers and 13 Jbeta primers. TCRdb's table, derived via immunoSEQ multiplex PCR, lists solely in-frame clones and lacks some. Of about 98,000 clones listed, about three quarters are singletons. The chain combines TRBV7-9 with TRBJ1-1; 9 bases agree with TRBD1. The sample consisted of PBMCs. This clonotype originated in a man in his forties in good health and CMV-seronegative. The CDR3 region has the DNA TGTGCCAGCAGCCCTTTACAGGGGGCGAGGTCTGAAGCTTTCTTT. Translated: CASSPLQGARSEAFF.